The T cell receptor (beta chain) described here comes from a study of T cell responses to AZD1222 COVID-19 vaccine. Study-wide background: Second-dose groups at about 4 or about 12 weeks were pooled.

With regard to this clone: Its specificity is unknown. Germline and junction disagree at one end, which may indicate a read error.

CDR1 ENHRY and CDR2 SYGVKD come from the germline V gene. The CDR3 has 11 amino acids. TCRdb's copy holds only in-frame clones and misses some; the assay was immunoSEQ multiplex PCR. The sample lists nearly 110,000 clones, about 93% occurring once. General study points: Females made up more of the donors, who were largely white British, and clonal diversity may have come out too low.

The receptor comes from an adult in good health. The V and J genes are TRBV10-3 and TRBJ1-2, with 7 bases identical to TRBD1. Sequenced material: peripheral blood, taken on day 0 of AZD1222 vaccination. The CDR3 loop reads CAISTGEVSGF. CDR3 sequence (DNA): TGTGCCATCAGTACAGGGGAGGTCTCCGGCTTC.